This entry describes one TCR beta chain. Antigen specificity is unknown. The germline CDR1 and CDR2 sequences are SGHRS and YFSETQ. V lost 7 bases to trimming and J lost 0 bases, with 10 bases between them. This CDR3 has 14 amino acids. The sample originates from a study of radiation and T cells in renal cell carcinoma. Method: immunoSEQ multiplex PCR; TCRdb's copy keeps in-frame clones and lacks some. The sample lists tens of thousands of clones, around four fifths occurring once. Stated time point: blood 4 weeks post-SBRT, at nephrectomy. Treatment here: 15 Gy SBRT to primary tumor, nephrectomy 4 weeks later. Blood was sampled at baseline, 2 weeks and 4 weeks after SBRT. The tumor was a clear cell renal cell carcinoma. Whole-study results and caveats: In blood, top tumor clones expanded by 2 weeks, shrinking by 4.

Sequencing was performed on blood, taken from a patient whose treatment included radiotherapy and nephrectomy. V gene TRBV5-1 combines with J gene TRBJ2-2; D unclear. The TCR originated in an older woman with renal cell carcinoma. The CDR3 region is CASGQTANTGELFF. In DNA form, the CDR3 reads TGCGCCAGCGGGCAGACCGCGAACACCGGGGAGCTGTTTTTT.